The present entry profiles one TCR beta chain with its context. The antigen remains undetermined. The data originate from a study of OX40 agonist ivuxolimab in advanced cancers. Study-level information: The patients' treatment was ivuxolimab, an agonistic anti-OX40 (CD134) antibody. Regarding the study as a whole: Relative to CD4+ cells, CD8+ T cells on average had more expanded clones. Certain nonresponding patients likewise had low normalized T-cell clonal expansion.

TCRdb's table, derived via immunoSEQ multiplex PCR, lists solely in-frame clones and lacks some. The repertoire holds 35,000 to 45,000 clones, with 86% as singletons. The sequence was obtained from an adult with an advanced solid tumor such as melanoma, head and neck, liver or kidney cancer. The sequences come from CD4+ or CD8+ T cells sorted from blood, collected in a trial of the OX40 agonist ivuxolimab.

CDR3 nucleotides: TGTGCCAGCAGCAGTGACTCTGGGGCCAACGTCCTGACTTTC. This sequence encodes CASSSDSGANVLTF. The gene calls are TRBV21-1 and TRBJ2-6. TRBV21-1 is flagged as a pseudogene. The CDR3 sequence is 14 residues long.